This TCR beta chain was documented in a study of identical twins. Notes on the study in general: There is a chance that invariant MAIT and iNKT cells partially muddied zero-insertion analyses. Models underpredicted monozygotic twin sharing of out-of-frame TCR alpha. With abundant cord blood beta clonotypes, insertions were fewer; memory repertoires showed no such pattern.

TCRdb fed the 5' RACE reads into MiXCR, producing one record per CDR3 protein. Seen here are fewer than 650,000 distinct CDR3 sequences, more than 9% observed once, and the top ten hold under 3.5%. In the case of this clonotype: Its antigen is as yet unknown.

V was clipped by 0 bases and J by 0 bases, with 10 bases between them. Germline V CDR1 and CDR2: SGDLS, YYNGEE. This CDR3 spans 15 amino acids. The sample was also linked to a second study, of yellow fever vaccine responses in identical twins. That study adds: As reported, the vaccine T cell response of twins seemed partly convergent and partly personalized.

The genes are TRBV9 and TRBJ2-7; D might be TRBD1 or TRBD2, each matching 5 bases. Specimen: PBMCs. This clonotype was sampled from a woman aged 18-29 years in good health. CDR3 nucleotides: TGTGCCAGCAGCGTAGGGCCGGGACCCTCCTACGAGCAGTACTTC. Its translation: CASSVGPGPSYEQYF.